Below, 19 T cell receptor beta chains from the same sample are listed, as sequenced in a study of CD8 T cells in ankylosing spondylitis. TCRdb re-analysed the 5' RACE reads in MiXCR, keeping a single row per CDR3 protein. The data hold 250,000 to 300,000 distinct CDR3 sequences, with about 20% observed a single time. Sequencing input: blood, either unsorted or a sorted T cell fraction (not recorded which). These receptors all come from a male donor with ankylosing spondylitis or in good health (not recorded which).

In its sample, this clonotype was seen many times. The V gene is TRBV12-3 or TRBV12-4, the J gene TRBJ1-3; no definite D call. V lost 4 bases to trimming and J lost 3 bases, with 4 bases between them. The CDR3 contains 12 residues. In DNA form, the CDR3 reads TGTGCCAGCAGTTACCATGGAAACACCATATATTTT. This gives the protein CASSYHGNTIYF.

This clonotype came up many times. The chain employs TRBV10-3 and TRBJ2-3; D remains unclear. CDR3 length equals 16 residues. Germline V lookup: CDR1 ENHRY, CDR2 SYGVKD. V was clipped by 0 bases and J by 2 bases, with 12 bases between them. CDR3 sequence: CAISESALAPTDTQYF. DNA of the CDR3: TGTGCCATCAGTGAGTCTGCTTTGGCGCCCACAGATACGCAGTATTTT.

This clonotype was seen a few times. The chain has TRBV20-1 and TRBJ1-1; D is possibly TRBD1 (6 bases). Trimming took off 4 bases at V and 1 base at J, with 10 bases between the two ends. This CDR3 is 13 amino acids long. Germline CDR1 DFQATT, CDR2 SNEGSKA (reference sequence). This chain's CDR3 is CSAKGVKNTEAFF. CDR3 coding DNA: TGCAGTGCTAAGGGGGTTAAGAACACTGAAGCTTTCTTT.

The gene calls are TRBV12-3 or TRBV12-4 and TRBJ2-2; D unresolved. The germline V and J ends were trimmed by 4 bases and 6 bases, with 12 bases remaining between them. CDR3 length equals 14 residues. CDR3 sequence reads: CASSSDQTPGELFF. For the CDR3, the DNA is TGTGCCAGCAGTTCTGACCAGACACCCGGGGAGCTGTTTTTT.

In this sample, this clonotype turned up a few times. CDR3 nucleotides: TGCGCCAGCAGCTTCCAGACAGGGGTGGACTATGGCTACACCTTC. Its translation is CASSFQTGVDYGYTF. This chain joins TRBV5-1 and TRBJ1-2; 8 nucleotides match TRBD1. CDR1 SGHRS and CDR2 YFSETQ come from the germline V gene. The junction had 6 bases not matched to a gene; V was cut back by 2 bases and J by 3 bases. This CDR3 contains 15 residues.

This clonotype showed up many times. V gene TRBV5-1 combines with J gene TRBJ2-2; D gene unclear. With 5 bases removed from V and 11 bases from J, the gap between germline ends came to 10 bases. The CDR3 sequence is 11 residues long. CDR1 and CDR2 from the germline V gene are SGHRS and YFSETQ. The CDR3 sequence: CASRDGGELFF. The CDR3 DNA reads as TGCGCCAGCAGGGATGGCGGCGAGCTGTTTTTT.

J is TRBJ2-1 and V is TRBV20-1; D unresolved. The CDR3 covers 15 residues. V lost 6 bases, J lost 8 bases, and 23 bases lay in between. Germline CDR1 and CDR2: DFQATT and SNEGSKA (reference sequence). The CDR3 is CSATPVARVLDEQFF. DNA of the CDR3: TGCAGTGCCACCCCGGTAGCTAGGGTATTGGATGAGCAGTTCTTC.

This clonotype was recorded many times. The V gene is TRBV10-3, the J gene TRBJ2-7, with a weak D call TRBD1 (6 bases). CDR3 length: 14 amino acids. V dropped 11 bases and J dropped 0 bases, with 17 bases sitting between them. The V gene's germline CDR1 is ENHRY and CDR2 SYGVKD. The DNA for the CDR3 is TGTGCCTCCACCCAAGACAGGAGCTCCTACGAGCAGTACGTC. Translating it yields CASTQDRSSYEQYV.

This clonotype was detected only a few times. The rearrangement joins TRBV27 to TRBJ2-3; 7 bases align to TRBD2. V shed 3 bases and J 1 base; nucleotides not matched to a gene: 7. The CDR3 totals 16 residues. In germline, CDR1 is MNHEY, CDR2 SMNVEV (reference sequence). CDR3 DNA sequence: TGTGCCAGCAGTTTCACACTAGCGTACGGCACAGATACGCAGTATTTT. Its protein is CASSFTLAYGTDTQYF.

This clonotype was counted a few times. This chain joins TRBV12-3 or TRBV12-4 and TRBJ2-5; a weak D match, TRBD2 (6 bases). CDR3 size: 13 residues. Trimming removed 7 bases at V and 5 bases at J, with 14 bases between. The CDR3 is CASTVGREETQYF. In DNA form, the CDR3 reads TGTGCCAGCACCGTGGGACGGGAGGAGACCCAGTACTTC.

The CDR3 DNA is TGTGCCAGCAGTGCAGATTTACAGGGGGGTAGGACTGAAGCTTTCTTT. Its protein product is CASSADLQGGRTEAFF. The chain combines TRBV6-1 with TRBJ1-1; the match to TRBD1 covers 8 bases. The CDR3 contains 16 residues. CDR1 is MNHNS, CDR2 SASEGT, per germline. Trimming cost V 4 bases and J 5 bases; bases outside gene matches: 12.

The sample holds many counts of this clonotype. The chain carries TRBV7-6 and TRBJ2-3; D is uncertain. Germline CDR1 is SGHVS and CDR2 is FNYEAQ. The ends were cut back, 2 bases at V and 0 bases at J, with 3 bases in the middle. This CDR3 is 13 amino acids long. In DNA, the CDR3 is TGTGCCAGCAGCTTAATCAGCACAGATACGCAGTATTTT. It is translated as CASSLISTDTQYF.

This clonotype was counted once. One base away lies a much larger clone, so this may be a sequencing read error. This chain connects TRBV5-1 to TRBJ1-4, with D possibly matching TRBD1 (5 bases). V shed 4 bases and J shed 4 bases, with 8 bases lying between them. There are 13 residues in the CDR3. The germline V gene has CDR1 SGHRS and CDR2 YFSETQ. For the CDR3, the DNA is TGCGCCAGCAGCGAGGGGCATAATGAAAAACTGTTTTTT. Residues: CASSEGHNEKLFF.

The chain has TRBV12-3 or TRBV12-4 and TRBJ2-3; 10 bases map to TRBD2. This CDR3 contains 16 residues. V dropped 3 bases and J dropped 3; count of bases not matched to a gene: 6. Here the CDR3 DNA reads TGTGCCAGCAGTTTTCGGAGCGGGAGGGTGACAGATACGCAGTATTTT. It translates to CASSFRSGRVTDTQYF.

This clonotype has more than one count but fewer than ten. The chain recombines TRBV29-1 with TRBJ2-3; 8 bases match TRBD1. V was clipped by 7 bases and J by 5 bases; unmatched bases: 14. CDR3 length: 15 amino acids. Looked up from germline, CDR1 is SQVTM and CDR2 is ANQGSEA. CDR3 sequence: CSDGLQGAQGDTQYF. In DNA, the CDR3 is TGCAGCGACGGGCTCCAGGGGGCGCAAGGAGATACGCAGTATTTT.

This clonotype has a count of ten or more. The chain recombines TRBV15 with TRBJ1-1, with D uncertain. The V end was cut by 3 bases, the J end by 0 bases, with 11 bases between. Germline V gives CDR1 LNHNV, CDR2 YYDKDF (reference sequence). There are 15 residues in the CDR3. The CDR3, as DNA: TGTGCCACCAGCAGGATGGAGGTAATGAACACTGAAGCTTTCTTT. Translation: CATSRMEVMNTEAFF.

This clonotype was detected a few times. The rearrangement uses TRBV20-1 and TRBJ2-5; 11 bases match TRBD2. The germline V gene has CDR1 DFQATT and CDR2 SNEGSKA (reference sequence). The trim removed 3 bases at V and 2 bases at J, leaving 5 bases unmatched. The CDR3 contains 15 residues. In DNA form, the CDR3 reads TGCAGTGCTAGGGTGGCTAGCGGGGGGCAAGAGACCCAGTACTTC. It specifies CSARVASGGQETQYF.

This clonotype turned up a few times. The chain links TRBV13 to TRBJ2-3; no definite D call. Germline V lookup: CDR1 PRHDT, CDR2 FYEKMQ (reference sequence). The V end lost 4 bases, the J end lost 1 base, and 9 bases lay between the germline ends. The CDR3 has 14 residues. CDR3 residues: CASSSSSGTDTQYF. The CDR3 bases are TGTGCCAGCAGCTCGTCTAGTGGCACAGATACGCAGTATTTT. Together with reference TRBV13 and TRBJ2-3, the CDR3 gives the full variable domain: AAGVIQSPRHLIKEKRETATLKCYPIPRHDTVYWYQQGPGQDPQFLISFYEKMQSDKGSIPDRFSAQQFSDYHSELNMSSLELGDSALYFCASSSSSGTDTQYFGPGTRLTVL.

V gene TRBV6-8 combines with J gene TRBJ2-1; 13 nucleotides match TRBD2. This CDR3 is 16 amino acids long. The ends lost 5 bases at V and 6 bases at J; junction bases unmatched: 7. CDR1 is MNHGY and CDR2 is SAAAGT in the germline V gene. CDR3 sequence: CASSNGGTSGINEQFF. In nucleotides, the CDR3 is TGTGCCAGCAGTAATGGCGGGACTAGCGGGATCAATGAGCAGTTCTTC.